This TCR beta chain was captured in a study of metastatic and nonmetastatic thyroid tumors. Study-level background: Patients with malignant and benign thyroid disease provided blood and tumor or nodule tissue, whose repertoires were compared.

The table lists this clone with a count of one. Its target is unknown. Treatment of any kind had been given to no patient before thyroid surgery. Notes on the study in general: Malignant thyroid tumors reportedly exceeded benign nodules significantly in TCR beta diversity, with the difference appearing in blood and tumor.

This CDR3 has 14 amino acids. The germline gives CDR1 SGDLS, CDR2 YYNGEE. Deletions cut 1 base from V and 0 bases from J, with 8 bases between. Per the authors' pipeline: The authors used CDR3 differences across clinicopathological groups to build a distant-metastasis classifier for papillary thyroid cancer. TCRdb re-processed the PCR reads through MiXCR. For this entry, the V and J calls and clone size follow TCRdb and not the study's own pipeline. The sample shows about 14,000 clones, approximately 29% of them seen only once. The chain links TRBV9 to TRBJ2-7, with no clear D. Sequencing input: tumor tissue. The receptor was derived from a female donor with papillary thyroid cancer or a benign thyroid nodule (not recorded which). Some clones in this sample may be carry-over from other donors' samples. In nucleotides, the CDR3 is TGTGCCAGCAGCGTATGCTGGAACTCCTACGAGCAGTACTTC. It yields the protein CASSVCWNSYEQYF.